This TCR beta chain came from a study of blood T cells in healthy people across ages. Broader study findings: A roughly linear fall in TCR beta diversity per million T cells was seen with increasing age.

This clonotype has at least ten counts. Its target is unknown. An end of the junction does not agree with germline; a read error may underlie this. Primers used in a second PCR of roughly 6 to 11 cycles were a sample-barcoded 5' primer and a J-beta primer mix. One entry per CDR3 protein results from TCRdb running MiXCR on the 5' RACE reads. This table holds 600,000 to 800,000 distinct CDR3 sequences, around 50% found once. The source is a woman at least 80 years old in good health. The material sequenced was blood.

Here the CDR3 reads CASSLDTEAFF. DNA for the CDR3: TGTGCCAGCAGTTTAGACACTGAAGCTTTCTTT. The chain recombines TRBV11-1 with TRBJ1-1; D gene ambiguous. The CDR3 runs to 11 residues. Germline assignment: CDR1 SGHAT and CDR2 FQDESV (reference sequence).